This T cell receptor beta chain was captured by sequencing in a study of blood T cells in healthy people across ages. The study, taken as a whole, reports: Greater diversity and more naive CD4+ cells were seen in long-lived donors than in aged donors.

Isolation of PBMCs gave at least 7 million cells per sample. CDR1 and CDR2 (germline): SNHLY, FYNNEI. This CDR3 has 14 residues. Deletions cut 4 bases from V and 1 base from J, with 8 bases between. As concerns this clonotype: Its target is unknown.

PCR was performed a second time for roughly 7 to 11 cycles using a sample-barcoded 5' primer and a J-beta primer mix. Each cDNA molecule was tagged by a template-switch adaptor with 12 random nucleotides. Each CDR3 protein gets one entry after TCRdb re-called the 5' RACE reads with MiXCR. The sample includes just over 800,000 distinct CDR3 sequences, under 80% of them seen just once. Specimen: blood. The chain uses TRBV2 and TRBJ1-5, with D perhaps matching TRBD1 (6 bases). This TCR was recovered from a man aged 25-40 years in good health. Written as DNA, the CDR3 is TGTGCCAGCAGTGGACAGGAGAGCAATCAGCCCCAGCATTTT. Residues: CASSGQESNQPQHF.